This TCR beta chain is from a study of T cells in Graves' hyperthyroidism and ophthalmopathy. CDR1 and CDR2 from the germline V gene are SGHVS and FQNEAQ. The CDR3 totals 19 residues. V lost 0 bases to trimming and J lost 1 base, with 20 bases between them. Amplified regions were TCR beta CDR3 sequences from RNA transcripts. HTBI primers were employed in a first-round RT-PCR of the TCR CDR3. From the multiplex PCR reads, TCRdb called clonotypes with MiXCR, one entry per CDR3 protein. The sample shows 700,000 or so distinct CDR3 sequences, approximately 16% of them seen only once. Study observations and caveats: Most thyroid clonotypes expanded above 0.001 appeared in blood too. Ophthalmopathy and stable hyperthyroidism were told apart by a 13 V-J model.

The table lists this clonotype with many counts. Its antigen is not identified. Cells are PBMCs isolated from roughly 9.3 ml of fresh blood. The receptor's source is a man younger than 35 with Graves' hyperthyroidism. This rearrangement joins TRBV7-8 to TRBJ2-3; D uncertain. The material sequenced was blood. The CDR3 DNA is TGTGCCAGCAGCTTAGCGCAGGAGTCTCCCCTAATAGGCACAGATACGCAGTATTTT. As protein: CASSLAQESPLIGTDTQYF.